The 2 T cell receptor beta chains reported below all come from one sample, sequenced in a study of blood T cell repertoires in COVID-19. The repertoire was sequenced with immunoSEQ multiplex PCR; TCRdb's copy has only in-frame clones and lacks some. The sample records fewer than 90,000 clones, approximately 86% being singletons. Sequenced sample: peripheral blood. The receptors stem from a man between 65 and 85 years old with active COVID-19.

This sequence joins TRBV7-2 and TRBJ2-7; 10 bases are shared with TRBD1. This CDR3 is built from 13 residues. V shed 5 bases, J shed 9 bases, and the junction held 7 bases outside the gene matches. Germline V gene sequence: CDR1 SGHTA, CDR2 FQGNSA. The CDR3 DNA reads TGTGCCAGCAGCCCCCGGACAGGGGGTGGGCAGTACTTC. It is translated as CASSPRTGGGQYF. Complete variable domain (other parts from reference TRBV7-2 and TRBJ2-7): GAGVSQSPSNKVTEKGKDVELRCDPISGHTALYWYRQSLGQGLEFLIYFQGNSAPDKSGLPSDRFSAERTGGSVSTLTIQRTQQEDSAVYLCASSPRTGGGQYFGPGTRLTVT.

The chain is built from TRBV6-2 or TRBV6-3 and TRBJ2-4, with 7 positions matching TRBD1. The CDR3 is 18 amino acids. J lost 0 bases, V lost 6 bases, and 14 bases had no gene match. Germline V CDR1 and CDR2: MNHEY, SVGEGT. The CDR3 nucleotides read TGTGCCAGCAGCCCCCCCCGGGACAGCTATTTAGCCAAAAACATTCAGTACTTC. Protein: CASSPPRDSYLAKNIQYF.